Presented here are 25 T cell receptor beta chains from one specimen sequenced in a study of molecular identifiers for immune sequencing clone quantification. TCRdb itself ran the PCR reads through MiXCR, one entry per CDR3 protein. Here the sample spans 400,000 to 600,000 distinct CDR3 sequences, about 25% being singletons. The sample was naive CD8+ T cells from blood, with Jurkat cell RNA spiked in. Subset of the sample: FACS-sorted CD8+CD4-CCR7+CD45RA+ naive T cells. The receptors originated from a human donor in good health. Some libraries in this study had Jurkat cell RNA spiked in.

This clonotype was recorded at least ten times. The chain recombines TRBV29-1 with TRBJ2-2; no definite D call. Germline CDR1 is SQVTM and CDR2 is ANQGSEA. This CDR3 contains 14 residues. Between the trimmed V and J ends, which lost 0 bases and 4 bases, there was a span of 9 bases. For the CDR3, the DNA is TGCAGCGTTGAAGAGGTCAGCCCCACCGGGGAGCTGTTTTTT. This gives the protein CSVEEVSPTGELFF.

Many counts were recorded for this clonotype. The chain carries TRBV7-9 and TRBJ2-5; a weak D match, TRBD2 (6 bases). CDR3 length: 14 residues. Trimming pared 5 bases from V and 4 bases from J, leaving 14 bases between. The germline CDR1 and CDR2 sequences are SEHNR and FQNEAQ (reference sequence). This chain's CDR3 is CASSPYTGGETQYF. The CDR3 nucleotides are TGTGCCAGCAGCCCCTACACCGGGGGAGAGACCCAGTACTTC.

As to this clonotype: One end of the junction is discordant with germline, which a read error may explain. The chain has TRBV9 and TRBJ2-7, with D perhaps given as TRBD1 or TRBD2 (5 bases each). Germline CDR1 SGDLS, CDR2 YYNGEE. This CDR3 spans 15 amino acids. The CDR3 DNA reads TGTACCAGCAGCGTTGAAGGGGACGCCACCTACGAGCAGTACTTC. It specifies CTSSVEGDATYEQYF.

With respect to this clonotype: Since no conserved phenylalanine or tryptophan closes the CDR3, a read error is the likely cause. The chain has TRBV5-1 and TRBJ2-3; 9 nucleotides agree with TRBD2. In germline, CDR1 is SGHRS, CDR2 YFSETQ. The CDR3 spans 17 residues. J lost 6 bases, V lost 3 bases, and 14 bases had no gene match. The CDR3 region is CASSSEEAGGPGDTQYS. DNA for the CDR3: TGCGCCAGCAGCTCGGAGGAGGCGGGAGGGCCTGGGGATACGCAGTATTCT.

This clonotype was seen a single time. The chain joins TRBV5-6 to TRBJ2-7; D unclear. Trimming took off 0 bases at V and 7 bases at J, with 8 bases between the two ends. CDR1 is SGHDT, CDR2 YYEEEE, per germline. The CDR3 contains 12 residues. The CDR3 region is CASSLGAEEQYF. Written as DNA, the CDR3 is TGTGCCAGCAGCTTGGGGGCGGAGGAGCAGTACTTC. Together with reference TRBV5-6 and TRBJ2-7, the CDR3 gives the full variable domain: DAGVTQSPTHLIKTRGQQVTLRCSPKSGHDTVSWYQQALGQGPQFIFQYYEEEERQRGNFPDRFSGHQFPNYSSELNVNALLLGDSALYLCASSLGAEEQYFGPGTRLTVT.

V and J are TRBV30 and TRBJ1-6; possible D gene TRBD1, 5 bases. Trimming pared 4 bases from V and 9 bases from J, leaving 13 bases between. Germline-derived CDR1 and CDR2 are GTSNPN and SVGIG (reference sequence). The CDR3 covers 13 residues. The CDR3 sequence is CAWTGVGGSPLHF. The CDR3 DNA reads as TGTGCCTGGACTGGGGTTGGGGGTTCACCCCTCCACTTT.

The J gene is TRBJ2-7, the V gene TRBV27, with D perhaps matching TRBD1 (5 bases). V shed 2 bases and J shed 3 bases, with 8 bases lying between them. This CDR3 is 13 amino acids long. The germline V gene encodes CDR1 MNHEY and CDR2 SMNVEV (reference sequence). CDR3 region: CASSLQGNYEQYF. The CDR3 DNA sequence: TGTGCCAGCAGTTTACAGGGAAACTACGAGCAGTACTTC.

The J gene is TRBJ2-5, the V gene TRBV10-2, with D tentatively TRBD2 (7 bases). Trimming left V 6 bases short and J 5 bases short, with 19 bases between. Germline-derived CDR1 and CDR2 are WSHSY and SAAADI. This CDR3 spans 15 amino acids. The CDR3 protein is CASSHPSGEGETQYF. CDR3 DNA: TGCGCCAGCAGCCACCCATCAGGGGAGGGCGAGACCCAGTACTTC.

This rearrangement joins TRBV11-2 to TRBJ2-7; weak D call: TRBD2 (6 bases). Trimming stripped 0 bases from V and 3 bases from J, with 15 bases between. CDR1 and CDR2 (germline): SGHAT, FQNNGV. This CDR3 has 16 amino acids. The CDR3 bases are TGTGCCAGCAGCTTAGATCCCGGGGGTAACCTCTACGAGCAGTACTTC. This codes for CASSLDPGGNLYEQYF.

This clonotype came up many times. The chain joins TRBV6-6 to TRBJ1-2, with TRBD1 as a possible D gene (6 bases). The germline V gene has CDR1 MNHNY and CDR2 SVGAGI (reference sequence). The V end lost 10 bases, the J end lost 1 base, and 13 bases lay between the germline ends. The CDR3 is 13 residues long. In DNA form, the CDR3 reads TGTGCCATCATGGACAGCGGTAACTATGGCTACACCTTC. It translates to CAIMDSGNYGYTF.

This clonotype was counted only a few times. The chain combines TRBV4-3 with TRBJ2-3; 7 nucleotides line up with TRBD2. This CDR3 region has 18 residues. J gave up 4 bases and V 1 base, and 14 bases lay outside the gene matches. The germline gives CDR1 LGHNA, CDR2 YSLEER. The CDR3 coding sequence is TGCGCCAGCAGCCAAGCGTACCCGCAGCGGGAAGGCCCAGATACGCAGTATTTT. Translation gives CASSQAYPQREGPDTQYF.

The CDR3 DNA is TGTGCCAGCAGTGAATTCCCGGGGATGAATGAGCAGTTCTTC. Protein sequence: CASSEFPGMNEQFF. This chain connects TRBV25-1 to TRBJ2-1; possibly TRBD2 for D (5 bases). V shed 1 base and J shed 7 bases, with 11 bases lying between them. This CDR3 region has 14 residues. CDR1 is MGHDK, CDR2 SYGVNS, per germline.

Notes on this clonotype: Lacking the conserved final phenylalanine or tryptophan, this CDR3 likely reflects a read error. The chain couples TRBV4-1 to TRBJ1-2; 7 nucleotides align to TRBD1. Germline CDR1 and CDR2: MGHRA and YSYEKL. The CDR3 runs to 14 residues. The J segment lost 3 bases and the V segment lost 1 base, leaving 2 bases of the junction unmatched. CDR3 nucleotide sequence: TGCGCCAGCAGCCAAGGCACAGGGGACTATGGCTACACCATC. This sequence encodes CASSQGTGDYGYTI.

This clonotype was seen more than once but under ten times. The gene calls are TRBV7-9 and TRBJ2-5; D gene unclear. This CDR3 is 13 amino acids long. In germline, CDR1 is SEHNR, CDR2 FQNEAQ (reference sequence). V was shortened by 1 base and J by 5 bases, with 8 bases between the two germline ends. The CDR3 is CASSLVQTETQYF. The CDR3 bases are TGTGCCAGCAGCTTAGTTCAGACGGAGACCCAGTACTTC.

The chain is built from TRBV9 and TRBJ2-7; maybe TRBD2 (6 bases). The CDR3 is 14 amino acids. Germline V gene lookup returns CDR1 SGDLS and CDR2 YYNGEE. Trimming removed 0 bases at V and 4 bases at J, with 11 bases between. In nucleotides, the CDR3 is TGTGCCAGCAGCGTAGGGGTAGCGGATTACGAGCAGTACTTC. It is translated as CASSVGVADYEQYF.

This clonotype occurred many times. The chain joins TRBV7-2 to TRBJ2-1, with TRBD2 identical over 12 bases. This CDR3 comprises 16 residues. Unmatched junction bases numbered 5, after V lost 4 bases and J lost 4 bases. The germline CDR1 and CDR2 sequences are SGHTA and FQGNSA. The CDR3 reads CASSSTGLAGYNEQFF. The CDR3 nucleotides read TGTGCCAGCAGCTCAACCGGACTAGCGGGGTACAATGAGCAGTTCTTC.

Notes on this clonotype: A much larger clonotype is one base distant, so this may be a read error. The rearrangement links TRBV27 to TRBJ2-7, with D possibly matching TRBD1 (6 bases). From germline, CDR1 is MNHEY and CDR2 SMNVEV (reference sequence). The length of the CDR3 is 13 residues. CDR3 protein: CASSNTQGHEQCF. In DNA, the CDR3 is TGTGCCAGCAGCAACACACAGGGCCACGAGCAGTGCTTC.

Note on this clonotype: With a much larger clone just one base away, this may be a read error. The CDR3 here is CASSPSGHYTGELFF. Written as DNA, the CDR3 is TGTGCCAGCAGCCCTAGCGGGCACTACACCGGGGAGCTGTTTTTT. The rearrangement links TRBV6-5 to TRBJ2-2; 8 nucleotides line up with TRBD2. Germline CDR1 and CDR2: MNHEY and SVGAGI. The CDR3 spans 15 residues. The V segment lost 6 bases and the J segment 3 bases; nucleotides outside the gene matches: 6.

Only a few counts were recorded for this clonotype. DNA of the CDR3: TGTGCCAGCAGCAGCGCCTCCATCGCCAAAAACATTCAGTACTTC. Its translation is CASSSASIAKNIQYF. J is TRBJ2-4 and V is TRBV7-9; D gene unclear. Germline CDR1 and CDR2: SEHNR and FQNEAQ (reference sequence). The CDR3 covers 15 residues. Trimming shortened V by 5 bases and J by 1 base, and 12 bases separated the two germline ends.

The chain's CDR3 is CASGAAPHGEQFF. For the CDR3, the DNA is TGTGCCAGCGGGGCGGCCCCCCACGGTGAGCAGTTCTTC. The chain combines TRBV6-6 with TRBJ2-1, with D possibly matching TRBD1 (5 bases). The CDR3 consists of 13 residues. V was shortened by 8 bases and J by 9 bases, with 17 bases between the two germline ends. Germline CDR1 MNHNY, CDR2 SVGAGI (reference sequence).

The chain carries TRBV27 and TRBJ2-1; TRBD1 matches at 8 bases. The CDR3 contains 15 residues. Germline V gives CDR1 MNHEY, CDR2 SMNVEV (reference sequence). V was clipped by 8 bases and J by 7 bases; unmatched bases: 13. CDR3: CASGAGQGYMNEQFF. The CDR3 nucleotides read TGTGCCAGCGGTGCCGGACAGGGTTATATGAATGAGCAGTTCTTC.

This clonotype was detected ten times or more. The V call is TRBV30, the J call TRBJ2-1, with D perhaps TRBD1 (5 bases). The CDR3 consists of 13 residues. The V end lost 5 bases, the J end lost 8 bases, and 16 bases lay between the germline ends. Germline CDR1 GTSNPN, CDR2 SVGIG (reference sequence). The CDR3: CAWALLGPDEQFF. DNA for the CDR3: TGTGCCTGGGCGCTTCTGGGGCCCGATGAGCAGTTCTTC.

With regard to this clonotype: Since a much larger clone is just one base distant, this may be a read error. The chain combines TRBV14 with TRBJ2-5; D is unresolved. Germline CDR1 SGHDN, CDR2 FVKESK. The CDR3 has 12 amino acids. CDR3 region: CASSQEPAAQNF. In DNA form, the CDR3 reads TGTGCCAGCAGCCAAGAACCGGCGGCCCAGAACTTC.

Comment on this clonotype: A junction end diverges from the germline sequence, so it may reflect a read error. The V gene is TRBV7-7, the J gene TRBJ2-3; D is perhaps TRBD2 (5 bases). Germline CDR1 reads SSHAT; CDR2 reads FNYEAQ (reference sequence). The CDR3 is 15 residues long. The CDR3: CASSRRGSSTDTQYF. The CDR3, as DNA: TGTGCTAGCAGCCGACGAGGGTCTAGCACAGATACGCAGTATTTT.

This clonotype was counted ten times or more. The rearrangement joins TRBV7-9 to TRBJ2-7, with 7 bases aligning to TRBD1. With V trimmed by 8 bases and J by 4 bases, 11 bases remained unmatched. The CDR3 length is 14 residues. Germline V gene sequence: CDR1 SEHNR, CDR2 FQNEAQ (reference sequence). For the CDR3, the DNA is TGTGCCAGCGCACTTACCGGGACAGAGTACGAGCAGTACTTC. Amino acids: CASALTGTEYEQYF.